Here is one TCR beta chain with its context. Its antigen is as yet unknown. The data derive from a study of cytomegalovirus exposure and HLA in healthy donors. Primers included in the PCR were 60 Vbeta and 13 Jbeta primers. Authors' processing steps: It was a later analysis that counted roughly 79 million unique TCR beta chains, of which about 10 million were shared. Clones were read by immunoSEQ multiplex PCR, and TCRdb kept only the in-frame ones, dropping some. V and J calls and clone size are as listed in that table; D and trimming were resolved from the DNA. The sample lists some 140,000 clones, 73% occurring once. General observations from the study: Cytomegalovirus association was assigned to approximately 180 TCR beta chains. V- and J-gene trimming in TCR beta was tied to a missense DCLRE1C variant by an analysis performed later. Sequencing depth roughly uniform across donors was assumed in presence/absence analyses.

V lost 4 bases and J 6 bases, leaving 10 bases between the germline ends. Germline V CDR1 and CDR2: SGHDT, YYEEEE. The CDR3 runs to 13 residues. This sequence was found in a middle-aged woman in good health and CMV-seronegative. Sequencing input: PBMCs. The genes are TRBV5-6 and TRBJ2-2; D is unresolved. The DNA of the CDR3 is TGTGCCAGCAGCCGTAATATAGCCGGGGAGCTGTTTTTT. This encodes CASSRNIAGELFF.